Listed below are T cell receptor beta chains from one sample, sequenced in a study of STAT3 mutations in large granular lymphocyte leukemia. Data came from immunoSEQ multiplex PCR; TCRdb stores just in-frame clones and leaves some out. The sample holds 1,300 to 1,500 clones, almost 70% seen once. The sequencing sample was made of peripheral blood mononuclear cells. The receptors shown here come from an older woman with T-cell large granular lymphocyte leukemia. Some clones in this sample may be carry-over from other donors' samples. Each CDR3 is given with its conserved first and last residue. D genes are given only for firm matches. Clone size is shown for a subset of rows, as once, few, many or a class of expanded clone.

V gene: TRBV18
clone size: -
D gene: TRBD1
J gene: TRBJ2-7
CDR3 DNA: TGTGCCAGCTCCAAGTCCACAGGGGGCACGGACGAGCAGTACTTC
CDR3 protein: CASSKSTGGTDEQYF

V gene: TRBV18
clone size: -
D gene: -
J gene: TRBJ2-1
CDR3 DNA: TGTGCCAGCTCACCCCTTCGAGCGCGGGATGAGCAGTTCTTC
CDR3 protein: CASSPLRARDEQFF

V gene: TRBV5-1
clone size: -
D gene: -
J gene: TRBJ2-3
CDR3 DNA: TGCGCCAGCAGCCACGGACGCCCAAGCACAGATACGCAGTATTTT
CDR3 protein: CASSHGRPSTDTQYF

V gene: TRBV6-5
clone size: few
D gene: TRBD1
J gene: TRBJ1-5
CDR3 DNA: TGTGCCAGCAGTTACTCTTACAGGGGTTTTGGCCAGCCCCAGCATTTT
CDR3 protein: CASSYSYRGFGQPQHF

V gene: TRBV18
clone size: -
D gene: -
J gene: TRBJ2-7
CDR3 DNA: TGTGCCAGCTCATTGGGCAGACCGAGCGAGCAGTACTTC
CDR3 protein: CASSLGRPSEQYF

V gene: TRBV18
clone size: -
D gene: -
J gene: TRBJ2-5
CDR3 DNA: TGTGCCAGCTCACCAGAGGCCGAAGAGACCCAGTACTTC
CDR3 protein: CASSPEAEETQYF

V gene: TRBV30
clone size: -
D gene: TRBD1
J gene: TRBJ1-1
CDR3 DNA: TGTGCCTGGAGTTTCCAGGGGGCGACTGAAGCTTTCTTT
CDR3 protein: CAWSFQGATEAFF

V gene: TRBV5-4
clone size: -
D gene: -
J gene: TRBJ2-3
CDR3 DNA: TGTGCCAGCAGCTTCCGGGGGGCGGCCAACACAGATACGCAGTATTTT
CDR3 protein: CASSFRGAANTDTQYF

V gene: TRBV7-2
clone size: few
D gene: -
J gene: TRBJ2-7
CDR3 DNA: TGTGCCAGCAGCCCCGCCTCCTACGAGCAGTACTTC
CDR3 protein: CASSPASYEQYF

V gene: TRBV5-6
clone size: -
D gene: TRBD2
J gene: TRBJ2-7
CDR3 DNA: TGTGCCAGCAGCTTGAGCGGGAGGGGGGACGAGCAGTACTTC
CDR3 protein: CASSLSGRGDEQYF

V gene: TRBV5-1
clone size: -
D gene: -
J gene: TRBJ1-2
CDR3 DNA: TGCGCCAGCAGCTTGGGGACAAGGGGTGACGGCTACACCTTC
CDR3 protein: CASSLGTRGDGYTF

V gene: TRBV5-4
clone size: few
D gene: -
J gene: TRBJ1-1
CDR3 DNA: TGTGCCAGCAGCTCCCGGGACGGTCGATATAACACTGAAGCTTTCTTT
CDR3 protein: CASSSRDGRYNTEAFF

V gene: TRBV27
clone size: -
D gene: -
J gene: TRBJ2-3
CDR3 DNA: TGTGCCAGCAGCCCCCCAAGGCAGACGAGCACAGATACGCAGTATTTT
CDR3 protein: CASSPPRQTSTDTQYF

V gene: TRBV7-4
clone size: -
D gene: -
J gene: TRBJ1-5
CDR3 DNA: TGTGCCAGCGTCAATCAGCCCCAGCATTTT
CDR3 protein: CASVNQPQHF

V gene: TRBV19
clone size: few
D gene: -
J gene: TRBJ2-7
CDR3 DNA: TGTGCCAGTAGCGGTTGGGAGCGCTACGAGCAGTACTTC
CDR3 protein: CASSGWERYEQYF

V gene: TRBV29-1
clone size: once
D gene: TRBD2
J gene: TRBJ2-5
CDR3 DNA: TGCAGCGTCGGGGGGGGCGGGGAGACCCAGTACTTC
CDR3 protein: CSVGGGGETQYF

V gene: TRBV27
clone size: -
D gene: -
J gene: TRBJ2-3
CDR3 DNA: TGTGCCAGCAGTCCATCCCGGGCCCAGAGGGGAACGCTGTATTTT
CDR3 protein: CASSPSRAQRGTLYF

V gene: TRBV5-4
clone size: once
D gene: -
J gene: TRBJ2-5
CDR3 DNA: TGTGCCAGCAGCTGGGAGGCGGGGCAAGAGACCCAGTACTTC
CDR3 protein: CASSWEAGQETQYF

V gene: TRBV2
clone size: -
D gene: TRBD1
J gene: TRBJ2-7
CDR3 DNA: TGTGCCAGCAGCGTGGCCGGGACAGGGGGCTACGAGCAGTACTTC
CDR3 protein: CASSVAGTGGYEQYF

V gene: TRBV5-1
clone size: -
D gene: -
J gene: TRBJ2-1
CDR3 DNA: TGCGCCAGCAGCTTGGTGGAGGTTTACAATGAGCAGTTCTTC
CDR3 protein: CASSLVEVYNEQFF

V gene: TRBV19
clone size: few
D gene: -
J gene: TRBJ2-1
CDR3 DNA: TGTGCCAGTAGTATCTCCCCAGGGTCGTACAATGAGCAGTTCTTC
CDR3 protein: CASSISPGSYNEQFF

V gene: TRBV18
clone size: few
D gene: -
J gene: TRBJ2-5
CDR3 DNA: TGTGCCAGCTCACCGGTCTCGGGGGAGACCCAGTACTTC
CDR3 protein: CASSPVSGETQYF

V gene: TRBV11-2
clone size: -
D gene: -
J gene: TRBJ1-2
CDR3 DNA: TGTGCCAGCAGCTTAGGCCGGGCATCGAACTATGGCTACACCTTC
CDR3 protein: CASSLGRASNYGYTF

V gene: TRBV18
clone size: -
D gene: -
J gene: TRBJ2-5
CDR3 DNA: TGTGCCAGCTCACCCGGCGTTACCCAAGAGACCCAGTACTTC
CDR3 protein: CASSPGVTQETQYF

V gene: TRBV6-6
clone size: -
D gene: TRBD1
J gene: TRBJ1-2
CDR3 DNA: TGTGCCAGCAGTTACTGGACAGGGGTGGGCTATGGCTACACCTTC
CDR3 protein: CASSYWTGVGYGYTF

V gene: TRBV4-1
clone size: large
D gene: -
J gene: TRBJ2-7
CDR3 DNA: TGCGCCAGCAGCCAAGATACCGCGAGTCAGGGCTACGAGCAGTACTTC
CDR3 protein: CASSQDTASQGYEQYF

V gene: TRBV5-4
clone size: -
D gene: TRBD1
J gene: TRBJ1-5
CDR3 DNA: TGTGCCAGCAGCTTTGGGGGGCAGGGGGCGCGTAACAATCAGCCCCAGCATTTT
CDR3 protein: CASSFGGQGARNNQPQHF

V gene: TRBV5-1
clone size: -
D gene: -
J gene: TRBJ1-5
CDR3 DNA: TGCGCCAGCAGCTTGGGGACGGACAATCAGCCCCAGCATTTT
CDR3 protein: CASSLGTDNQPQHF

V gene: TRBV10-2
clone size: -
D gene: TRBD2
J gene: TRBJ2-7
CDR3 DNA: TGCGCCAGCAGTGCTGGACTAGCGGGAGTGAGCTACGAGCAGTACTTC
CDR3 protein: CASSAGLAGVSYEQYF

V gene: TRBV27
clone size: -
D gene: TRBD1
J gene: TRBJ2-7
CDR3 DNA: TGTGCCAGCAGTTTCGGGGACAGGTCGTCCGAGCAGTACTTC
CDR3 protein: CASSFGDRSSEQYF

V gene: TRBV5-1
clone size: -
D gene: TRBD1
J gene: TRBJ2-7
CDR3 DNA: TGCGCCAGCAGCTTGGATGGACAGGGACGAGAGCAGTACTTC
CDR3 protein: CASSLDGQGREQYF

V gene: TRBV5-5
clone size: once
D gene: -
J gene: TRBJ2-1
CDR3 DNA: TGTGCCAGCAGCTTGTATAGGAATGAGCAGTTCTTC
CDR3 protein: CASSLYRNEQFF

V gene: TRBV9
clone size: few
D gene: -
J gene: TRBJ2-7
CDR3 DNA: TGTGCCAGCAGCCCCCAATTGTGGGACGGGGTATACGAGCAGTACTTC
CDR3 protein: CASSPQLWDGVYEQYF

V gene: TRBV5-8
clone size: -
D gene: -
J gene: TRBJ2-7
CDR3 DNA: TGTGCCAGCAGCTTCGGAGTTTCCACCTACGAGCAGTACTTC
CDR3 protein: CASSFGVSTYEQYF

V gene: TRBV28
clone size: -
D gene: -
J gene: TRBJ1-5
CDR3 DNA: TGTGCCAGCAGTTTATTGAATCAGCCCCAGCATTTT
CDR3 protein: CASSLLNQPQHF

V gene: TRBV30
clone size: -
D gene: -
J gene: TRBJ1-1
CDR3 DNA: TGTGCCTGGAAGTGGGGGGGAGGATTTGACACTGAAGCTTTCTTT
CDR3 protein: CAWKWGGGFDTEAFF

V gene: TRBV27
clone size: -
D gene: -
J gene: TRBJ1-5
CDR3 DNA: TGTGCCAGCAGTTTTGACATTGGGGGGCTTTCGGCCCAGCATTTT
CDR3 protein: CASSFDIGGLSAQHF

V gene: TRBV30
clone size: -
D gene: -
J gene: TRBJ2-2
CDR3 DNA: TGTGCCTGGAGTGTAATCAACACCGGGGAGCTGTTTTTT
CDR3 protein: CAWSVINTGELFF

V gene: TRBV5-1
clone size: -
D gene: TRBD2
J gene: TRBJ2-7
CDR3 DNA: TGCGCCAGCAGGGCGAGGAGCGGGAGTGGCGACGAGCAGTACTTC
CDR3 protein: CASRARSGSGDEQYF

V gene: TRBV6-5
clone size: -
D gene: TRBD2
J gene: TRBJ2-5
CDR3 DNA: TGTGCCAGCAGTTACTTCGGGGGGCAAGAGACCCAGTACTTC
CDR3 protein: CASSYFGGQETQYF

V gene: TRBV18
clone size: -
D gene: -
J gene: TRBJ1-1
CDR3 DNA: TGTGCCAGCTCGCGCACCGGAGGGCACACTGAAGCTTTCTTT
CDR3 protein: CASSRTGGHTEAFF

V gene: TRBV18
clone size: -
D gene: -
J gene: TRBJ2-7
CDR3 DNA: TGTGCCAGCTCCCTGGACAGCCGGAGGGAGCAGTACTTC
CDR3 protein: CASSLDSRREQYF

V gene: TRBV11-3
clone size: once
D gene: -
J gene: TRBJ1-2
CDR3 DNA: TGTGCCAGCAGCTTAGGCGCAGGAAAGGCCTATGGCTACACCTTC
CDR3 protein: CASSLGAGKAYGYTF

V gene: TRBV5-4
clone size: -
D gene: TRBD2
J gene: TRBJ2-4
CDR3 DNA: TGTGCCAGCAGCGCGGGACTAGCGGGAGGGGAGTACTTC
CDR3 protein: CASSAGLAGGEYF

V gene: TRBV5-5
clone size: -
D gene: -
J gene: TRBJ1-1
CDR3 DNA: TGTGCCAGCAGCTTTCATCCGGACATGAACACTGAAGCTTTCTTT
CDR3 protein: CASSFHPDMNTEAFF

V gene: TRBV7-9
clone size: -
D gene: -
J gene: TRBJ2-6
CDR3 DNA: TGTGCCAGCAGCCCCCCGTTTAGCTCTGGGGCCAACGTCCTGACTTTC
CDR3 protein: CASSPPFSSGANVLTF

V gene: TRBV6-1
clone size: -
D gene: -
J gene: TRBJ1-2
CDR3 DNA: TGTGCCAGCACTAGGGGGGGACTCTATGGCTACACCTTC
CDR3 protein: CASTRGGLYGYTF

V gene: TRBV5-5
clone size: few
D gene: -
J gene: TRBJ1-3
CDR3 DNA: TGTGCCAGCAGCTTGCTAAGGGACTCCTCTGGAAACACCATATATTTT
CDR3 protein: CASSLLRDSSGNTIYF

V gene: TRBV9
clone size: -
D gene: -
J gene: TRBJ1-2
CDR3 DNA: TGTGCCAGCAGCGTAGATGATACCCCCCGCGACTACACCTTC
CDR3 protein: CASSVDDTPRDYTF

V gene: TRBV19
clone size: -
D gene: -
J gene: TRBJ2-7
CDR3 DNA: TGTGCCAGTAGTACGACAACTTTCTCCTACGAGCAGTACTTC
CDR3 protein: CASSTTTFSYEQYF

V gene: TRBV5-4
clone size: -
D gene: -
J gene: TRBJ2-7
CDR3 DNA: TGTGCCAGCAGCTTGGAGGCGGCCTCCTACGAGCAGTACTTC
CDR3 protein: CASSLEAASYEQYF

V gene: TRBV30
clone size: -
D gene: TRBD1
J gene: TRBJ2-7
CDR3 DNA: TGTGCCGAGAGAAGGACAGGGGACTACGAGCAGTACTTC
CDR3 protein: CAERRTGDYEQYF

V gene: TRBV5-1
clone size: few
D gene: TRBD1
J gene: TRBJ1-2
CDR3 DNA: TGCGCCAGCAGCTTGGGGGACAGGGGCCGCGGCTACACCTTC
CDR3 protein: CASSLGDRGRGYTF

V gene: TRBV6-6
clone size: -
D gene: -
J gene: TRBJ1-5
CDR3 DNA: TGTGCCAGCATGAAAGCGGATCAGCCCCAGCATTTT
CDR3 protein: CASMKADQPQHF

V gene: TRBV5-4
clone size: -
D gene: -
J gene: TRBJ1-5
CDR3 DNA: TGTGCCAGCAGCCACGACGGATCAGGTCCCCAGCATTTT
CDR3 protein: CASSHDGSGPQHF

V gene: TRBV27
clone size: few
D gene: TRBD2
J gene: TRBJ2-5
CDR3 DNA: TGTGCCAGCAGTTTAGGGAGCGGGAGCAGGGGAGAGACCCAGTACTTC
CDR3 protein: CASSLGSGSRGETQYF

V gene: TRBV18
clone size: -
D gene: -
J gene: TRBJ1-4
CDR3 DNA: TGTGCCAGCTCGCAGCCTAACAGAGATGAAAAACTGTTTTTT
CDR3 protein: CASSQPNRDEKLFF

V gene: TRBV6-5
clone size: -
D gene: -
J gene: TRBJ2-1
CDR3 DNA: TGTGCCAGCAACGGAAGGGACTTCTCCTACAATGAGCAGTTCTTC
CDR3 protein: CASNGRDFSYNEQFF

V gene: TRBV18
clone size: -
D gene: TRBD1
J gene: TRBJ1-1
CDR3 DNA: TGTGCCAGCTCGGAAACAGGGGGCCACACTGAAGCTTTCTTT
CDR3 protein: CASSETGGHTEAFF

V gene: TRBV18
clone size: -
D gene: TRBD1
J gene: TRBJ2-7
CDR3 DNA: TGTGCCAGCTCCCCGACAGGGGGCATCATCGAGCAGTACTTC
CDR3 protein: CASSPTGGIIEQYF